These 27 T cell receptor beta chains came from one sample sequenced in a study of graft-versus-host responses after intestinal transplantation. Generated by immunoSEQ multiplex PCR, the TCRdb table keeps only in-frame clones and is missing some. In the table there are some 110,000 clones, about 90% of which are singletons. Antigens of these TCRs are unknown. This specimen was unstimulated CD4+ T cells sorted from spleen or lymph node cells, taken before intestinal transplant. These receptors all stem from a human donor who received an intestinal transplant.

The chain is built from TRBV5-6 and TRBJ1-6, with TRBD1 as a possible D gene (5 bases). This CDR3 has 15 amino acids. The ends were cut back, 4 bases at V and 7 bases at J, with 15 bases in the middle. Germline V gene sequence: CDR1 SGHDT, CDR2 YYEEEE. The CDR3 DNA sequence: TGTGCCAGCAGCCCGTCGCCAGGGTCGAATTCACCCCTCCACTTT. Translated: CASSPSPGSNSPLHF.

The rearrangement uses TRBV27 and TRBJ2-5, with D perhaps assigned TRBD1 or TRBD2 (5 bases each). This CDR3 region has 17 residues. CDR1 is MNHEY and CDR2 is SMNVEV in the germline V gene (reference sequence). Trimming removed 1 base from V and 5 bases from J, with 20 bases in between. The CDR3 region has the DNA TGTGCCAGCAGTTTATTCTCCGTGGGACGAGGGCGGGAGACCCAGTACTTC. It codes for CASSLFSVGRGRETQYF.

The chain carries TRBV7-3 and TRBJ2-1, with a weak D call TRBD2 (6 bases). This CDR3 comprises 15 residues. Deletions cut 2 bases from V and 9 bases from J, with 17 bases between. The germline V gene encodes CDR1 SGHTA and CDR2 FQGTGA. The CDR3 reads CASSLGGALGGEQFF. The DNA of the CDR3 is TGTGCCAGCAGCTTAGGCGGGGCCCTGGGGGGTGAGCAGTTCTTC.

V usage is TRBV10-1 and J usage is TRBJ1-1, with 10 bases aligning to TRBD1. Losses at the gene ends were 9 bases for V and 4 bases for J; bases not matched to a gene: 5. The CDR3 covers 13 residues. In germline, CDR1 is WNHNN, CDR2 SYGVQD (reference sequence). CDR3: CASQTGGCTEAFF. The CDR3 nucleotides read TGCGCCAGTCAGACAGGGGGCTGCACTGAAGCTTTCTTT.

The CDR3 bases are TGTGCCAGCAGTGATTATAACTATGGCTACACCTTC. Protein product: CASSDYNYGYTF. This chain uses TRBV2 with TRBJ1-2; D gene ambiguous. CDR1 SNHLY and CDR2 FYNNEI come from the germline V gene. This CDR3 has 12 amino acids. Trimming left V 3 bases short and J 1 base short, with 3 bases between.

V gene TRBV5-4 combines with J gene TRBJ2-2, with TRBD2 matching 12 bases. V shed 8 bases and J 6 bases; nucleotides not matched to a gene: 8. Germline CDR1 and CDR2: SGHNT and YYREEE (reference sequence). The CDR3 is made up of 15 amino acids. This CDR3 is CASKPGTSGSGELFF. Written as DNA, the CDR3 is TGTGCCAGTAAACCTGGGACTAGCGGGTCCGGGGAGCTGTTTTTT.

The V and J genes are TRBV30 and TRBJ1-4; D might be TRBD1 (5 bases). Germline CDR1 GTSNPN, CDR2 SVGIG (reference sequence). The V end was cut by 6 bases, the J end by 14 bases, with 22 bases between. CDR3 length equals 13 residues. CDR3 amino acids: CACNQAGSKGLFF. The DNA of the CDR3 is TGTGCCTGCAACCAAGCAGGGTCGAAAGGGCTGTTTTTT.

The chain couples TRBV10-2 to TRBJ2-1, with 11 bases matching TRBD1. Trimming removed 3 bases from V and 3 bases from J; junction bases left unmatched: 1. The CDR3 consists of 15 residues. Germline V gives CDR1 WSHSY, CDR2 SAAADI. The CDR3 here is CASSEGTGGYNEQFF. The CDR3, as DNA: TGCGCCAGCAGTGAAGGGACAGGGGGCTACAATGAGCAGTTCTTC.

V is TRBV6-1 and J is TRBJ1-1, with 7 bases aligning to TRBD1. CDR1 and CDR2 from the germline V gene are MNHNS and SASEGT. This CDR3 region has 15 residues. With V trimmed by 4 bases and J by 2 bases, 7 bases remained unmatched. The CDR3 nucleotides are TGTGCCAGCAGTGCGTCCTACAGGGGCAACACTGAAGCTTTCTTT. This gives the protein CASSASYRGNTEAFF.

This clone has just one count. The chain links TRBV7-9 to TRBJ2-7; 7 nucleotides agree with TRBD1. The CDR3 length is 16 residues. Germline V gene sequence: CDR1 SEHNR, CDR2 FQNEAQ (reference sequence). V lost 5 bases to trimming and J lost 0 bases; unmatched junction nucleotides: 10. CDR3 DNA: TGTGCCAGCAGCCGAGGACAGGCGGGCCTCTCCTACGAGCAGTACTTC. Protein: CASSRGQAGLSYEQYF.

This clone was picked up a small number of times. J is TRBJ2-7 and V is TRBV18; TRBD1 matches at 7 bases. Trimming removed 3 bases from V and 5 bases from J; junction bases left unmatched: 7. The CDR3 length is 14 residues. Germline-derived CDR1 and CDR2 are KGHSH and LQKENI. For the CDR3, the DNA is TGTGCCAGCTCACCGTCTGACAGGGAAAACGAGCAGTACTTC. Residues: CASSPSDRENEQYF.

The count of this clone is one. The genes are TRBV15 and TRBJ2-1, with D perhaps given as TRBD1 or TRBD2 (5 bases each). CDR1 is LNHNV, CDR2 YYDKDF, per germline (reference sequence). The CDR3 runs 17 residues. V lost 1 base and J lost 1, with 14 bases in between. CDR3 in DNA: TGTGCCACCAGCAGAGTGTGGGGCGGGTTTTCCTACAATGAGCAGTTCTTC. Amino acid sequence: CATSRVWGGFSYNEQFF. Based on the CDR3 plus reference TRBV15 and TRBJ2-1, the full variable domain is DAMVIQNPRYQVTQFGKPVTLSCSQTLNHNVMYWYQQKSSQAPKLLFHYYDKDFNNEADTPDNFQSRRPNTSFCFLDIRSPGLGDTAMYLCATSRVWGGFSYNEQFFGPGTRLTVL.

The chain employs TRBV7-9 and TRBJ2-3; TRBD2 aligns across 9 bases. Losses at the gene ends were 5 bases for V and 5 bases for J; bases not matched to a gene: 14. Germline V lookup: CDR1 SEHNR, CDR2 FQNEAQ (reference sequence). The CDR3 extends over 17 amino acids. In nucleotides, the CDR3 is TGTGCCAGCAGCCCACAGGGACTAGCATTTTTAGGAGATACGCAGTATTTT. As protein: CASSPQGLAFLGDTQYF. Together with reference TRBV7-9 and TRBJ2-3, the CDR3 gives the full variable domain: DTGVSQNPRHKITKRGQNVTFRCDPISEHNRLYWYRQTLGQGPEFLTYFQNEAQLEKSRLLSDRFSAERPKGSFSTLEIQRTEQGDSAMYLCASSPQGLAFLGDTQYFGPGTRLTVL.

The chain carries TRBV4-1 and TRBJ2-7; 9 positions agree with TRBD2. Per the germline V gene, CDR1 is MGHRA and CDR2 is YSYEKL. The CDR3 sequence is 18 residues long. V lost 4 bases and J lost 2; bases outside the gene matches: 15. This CDR3 reads CASSRGGVGGRAPYEQYF. The CDR3 nucleotides read TGCGCCAGCAGCCGAGGGGGCGTCGGCGGGAGGGCACCCTACGAGCAGTACTTC.

Points on this clone: Additional DNA sequences in this sample encode the identical CDR3. V and J are TRBV19 and TRBJ2-5; D is possibly TRBD1 or TRBD2 (6 bases each). The germline V gene encodes CDR1 LNHDA and CDR2 SQIVND (reference sequence). The ends were cut back, 4 bases at V and 8 bases at J, with 20 bases in the middle. This CDR3 contains 15 residues. The CDR3 region has the DNA TGTGCCAGTAGTAATTTCCGGGGGCGGGGAGAAACCCAGTACTTC. It is translated as CASSNFRGRGETQYF.

The V gene is TRBV7-9, the J gene TRBJ1-2; D perhaps matches TRBD1 (6 bases). Trimming pared 3 bases from V and 4 bases from J, leaving 12 bases between. Per germline, CDR1 SEHNR and CDR2 FQNEAQ (reference sequence). The CDR3 is made up of 14 amino acids. The CDR3 region has the DNA TGTGCCAGCAGCTTCGGGGGCTCTTTCTATGGCTACACCTTC. Residues: CASSFGGSFYGYTF.

J is TRBJ2-7 and V is TRBV6-5; 10 nucleotides match TRBD2. The CDR3 contains 15 residues. J was trimmed by 0 bases and V by 6 bases; bases with no gene match: 5. Germline CDR1 and CDR2: MNHEY and SVGAGI. The CDR3 spells CASRSGLAASYEQYF. The CDR3, as DNA: TGTGCCAGCAGGTCAGGACTAGCGGCCTCCTACGAGCAGTACTTC.

This chain uses TRBV29-1 with TRBJ2-3, with TRBD2 matching over 8 bases. V lost 7 bases and J lost 2; bases outside the gene matches: 8. Looked up from germline, CDR1 is SQVTM and CDR2 is ANQGSEA. CDR3 length equals 14 residues. The DNA for the CDR3 is TGCAGCGGGGATAGCGGGGCCATCACAGATACGCAGTATTTT. It encodes CSGDSGAITDTQYF.

The chain combines TRBV5-1 with TRBJ2-5, with unresolved D. Trimming shortened V by 4 bases and J by 5 bases, and 24 bases separated the two germline ends. Germline V gene lookup returns CDR1 SGHRS and CDR2 YFSETQ. The CDR3 runs to 17 residues. CDR3 sequence reads: CASSTGPPRYTLETQYF. In nucleotides, the CDR3 is TGCGCCAGCAGCACCGGACCCCCCCGATATACGTTGGAGACCCAGTACTTC. The full variable domain, with the rest looked up from reference TRBV5-1 and TRBJ2-5, is KAGVTQTPRYLIKTRGQQVTLSCSPISGHRSVSWYQQTPGQGLQFLFEYFSETQRNKGNFPGRFSGRQFSNSRSEMNVSTLELGDSALYLCASSTGPPRYTLETQYFGPGTRLLVL.

The chain is built from TRBV10-3 and TRBJ1-2, with D possibly matching TRBD1 (6 bases). There are 12 residues in the CDR3. Germline assignment: CDR1 ENHRY and CDR2 SYGVKD. V dropped 6 bases and J dropped 8 bases, with 13 bases sitting between them. CDR3 sequence (DNA): TGTGCCATCAGCCGGGACACTCAGGGCTACACCTTC. Translating gives CAISRDTQGYTF.

A single count supports this clone. The V and J genes are TRBV4-1 and TRBJ2-2, with D possibly being TRBD1 or TRBD2 (5 bases each). V gave up 1 base and J gave up 6 bases, with 21 bases separating them. Germline assignment: CDR1 MGHRA and CDR2 YSYEKL. The CDR3 length is 18 residues. In DNA form, the CDR3 reads TGCGCCAGCAGCCAAGTTTTTCGACAGAGGGCGACCGCCGGGGAGCTGTTTTTT. It is translated as CASSQVFRQRATAGELFF.

The gene calls are TRBV6-5 and TRBJ1-1; the match to TRBD1 covers 8 bases. Trimming at V came to 2 bases and at J to 4 bases, leaving 9 bases not matched to a gene. CDR3 length equals 16 residues. Germline V gene data show CDR1 as MNHEY and CDR2 as SVGAGI. CDR3 sequence (DNA): TGTGCCAGCAGTTACCGGAGGGGACAGGTCCCCACTGAAGCTTTCTTT. Translating it yields CASSYRRGQVPTEAFF.

This chain connects TRBV11-2 to TRBJ1-6; no firm D call. The ends were cut back, 0 bases at V and 8 bases at J, with 11 bases in the middle. Germline values: CDR1 SGHAT, CDR2 FQNNGV. This CDR3 is 15 amino acids long. Here the CDR3 reads CASSLELPRDSPLHF. Written as DNA, the CDR3 is TGTGCCAGCAGCTTAGAGTTGCCGAGAGATTCACCCCTCCACTTT.

The V gene is TRBV7-9, the J gene TRBJ2-3; possible D gene TRBD1, 6 bases. The CDR3 loop spans 16 amino acids. Deletions cut 2 bases from V and 4 bases from J, with 16 bases between. Germline CDR1 is SEHNR and CDR2 is FQNEAQ (reference sequence). CDR3 residues: CASSLWGQVSSDTQYF. The DNA of the CDR3 is TGTGCCAGCAGCTTATGGGGACAAGTCTCCTCAGATACGCAGTATTTT.

This rearrangement joins TRBV6-1 to TRBJ2-7, with TRBD2 matching 14 bases. CDR3 length equals 15 residues. Germline CDR1 MNHNS, CDR2 SASEGT. J gave up 3 bases and V 5 bases, and 3 bases lay outside the gene matches. CDR3: CASSSGTSGSYEQYF. The DNA for the CDR3 is TGTGCCAGCAGTTCCGGGACTAGCGGGAGCTACGAGCAGTACTTC.

The V call is TRBV4-2, the J call TRBJ2-3; 14 bases are shared with TRBD2. Germline loops: CDR1 LGHNA, CDR2 YNFKEQ. CDR3 length equals 16 residues. The V segment lost 0 bases and the J segment 4 bases; nucleotides outside the gene matches: 0. The CDR3 DNA is TGTGCCAGCAGCCAAGAGGGACTAGCGGGAGCAGATACGCAGTATTTT. This gives the protein CASSQEGLAGADTQYF.

The chain links TRBV7-6 to TRBJ2-6; D is unclear. There are 15 residues in the CDR3. V was clipped by 5 bases and J by 2 bases, with 10 bases between them. In germline, CDR1 is SGHVS, CDR2 FNYEAQ. CDR3 residues: CASSPPGPGANVLTF. The CDR3 DNA is TGTGCCAGCAGCCCCCCCGGGCCTGGGGCCAACGTCCTGACTTTC. Combining the CDR3 with reference TRBV7-6 and TRBJ2-6 gives the whole variable domain GAGVSQSPRYKVTKRGQDVALRCDPISGHVSLYWYRQALGQGPEFLTYFNYEAQQDKSGLPNDRFSAERPEGSISTLTIQRTEQRDSAMYRCASSPPGPGANVLTFGAGSRLTVL.